Each of the 18 T cell receptor beta chains below was sequenced from the same sample in a study of cytomegalovirus exposure and HLA in healthy donors (TCRdb year 2017). Library construction relied on the immunoSEQ multiplex PCR assay. The immuneACCESS repertoire file appears here via TCRdb, limited to in-frame rearrangements. These files lack a portion of the clones; in checked studies, under half of the deficit traces to unresolved V genes, and the cause of the others is not known. The sample table holds 250,000 to 350,000 clones, of which roughly 86% were seen once. Together, the top ten hold around 0.91% of the sample. Sequenced sample: PBMCs. These receptors originate from a man aged 25 to 40 in good health and CMV-seronegative.

This CDR3 is CASSQGDRGLFNEQFF. The CDR3 DNA follows: TGCGCCAGCAGCCAAGGGGACAGGGGGCTGTTCAATGAGCAGTTCTTC. V is TRBV4-1 and J is TRBJ2-1, with 12 bases that match TRBD1. The CDR3 has 16 amino acids. CDR1 and CDR2 from the germline V gene are MGHRA and YSYEKL. The V segment lost 1 base and the J segment 6 bases; nucleotides outside the gene matches: 4.

This chain links TRBV7-9 with TRBJ1-6; 8 nucleotides line up with TRBD1. The CDR3 is 16 amino acids. V trimming: 3 bases; J trimming: 10 bases; junction bases outside the gene matches: 11. Germline CDR1 and CDR2: SEHNR and FQNEAQ (reference sequence). CDR3 coding DNA: TGTGCCAGCAGCTTGGAACCTGGACAGGGATTCTCACCCCTCCACTTT. This gives the protein CASSLEPGQGFSPLHF.

The chain combines TRBV7-8 with TRBJ1-5; D is perhaps TRBD1 (6 bases). Germline V gives CDR1 SGHVS, CDR2 FQNEAQ. Trimming cost V 5 bases and J 4 bases, with 18 bases left between them. The CDR3 has 16 amino acids. The CDR3 here is CASSPQSRTENQPQHF. DNA of the CDR3: TGTGCCAGCAGCCCTCAATCCCGGACAGAAAATCAGCCCCAGCATTTT. Complete variable domain (other parts from reference TRBV7-8 and TRBJ1-5): GAGVSQSPRYKVAKRGQDVALRCDPISGHVSLFWYQQALGQGPEFLTYFQNEAQLDKSGLPSDRFFAERPEGSVSTLKIQRTQQEDSAVYLCASSPQSRTENQPQHFGDGTRLSIL.

This chain uses TRBV5-3 with TRBJ2-6, with TRBD2 identical over 8 bases. TRBV5-3 is an ORF, with its function uncertain. The CDR3 has 17 residues. The V gene end was trimmed by 6 bases and the J gene end by 1 base; junction bases not matched to a gene: 9. The CDR3 protein is CARTASGLGSGANVLTF. The DNA of the CDR3 is TGTGCCAGAACCGCTAGCGGGCTGGGATCTGGGGCCAACGTCCTGACTTTC.

This chain links TRBV7-2 with TRBJ1-2, with TRBD1 identical over 8 bases. The CDR3 contains 14 residues. The V and J ends lost 5 bases and 2 bases, in that order; junction bases with no gene match: 4. Looked up from germline, CDR1 is SGHTA and CDR2 is FQGNSA. CDR3 nucleotides: TGTGCCAGCAGCCCCAGGACAGGGAACTATGGCTACACCTTC. It is translated as CASSPRTGNYGYTF.

This sequence joins TRBV7-6 and TRBJ2-3; perhaps TRBD2 as D (7 bases). The germline gives CDR1 SGHVS, CDR2 FNYEAQ. V lost 1 base to trimming and J lost 0 bases, with 14 bases between them. The CDR3 covers 17 residues. CDR3 protein: CASSLESGGSSTDTQYF. The CDR3 DNA reads as TGTGCCAGCAGCTTAGAATCGGGGGGCTCTAGCACAGATACGCAGTATTTT.

V is TRBV5-6 and J is TRBJ1-5; weak D call: TRBD1 (6 bases). Germline V gene sequence: CDR1 SGHDT, CDR2 YYEEEE. Between the trimmed V and J ends, which lost 2 bases and 9 bases, there was a span of 18 bases. This CDR3 is 15 amino acids long. CDR3 sequence: CASSLIRDTLGPQHF. As DNA, the CDR3 is TGTGCCAGCAGCTTAATCCGGGACACTCTAGGGCCCCAGCATTTT.

The chain employs TRBV7-8 and TRBJ2-1; TRBD2 is a possible D gene (5 bases). The V gene's germline CDR1 is SGHVS and CDR2 FQNEAQ. The V end lost 3 bases, the J end lost 2 bases, and 11 bases lay between the germline ends. This CDR3 has 15 residues. Here the CDR3 reads CASSFTPGTYNEQFF. The CDR3 DNA sequence: TGTGCCAGCAGCTTTACCCCGGGGACCTACAATGAGCAGTTCTTC.

The chain joins TRBV6-6 to TRBJ1-2; no clear D. Trimming took 5 bases from V and 5 from J, leaving 15 bases between them. The CDR3 covers 14 residues. Looked up from germline, CDR1 is MNHNY and CDR2 is SVGAGI (reference sequence). CDR3 sequence: CASSPPGDSYGYTF. For the CDR3, the DNA is TGTGCCAGCAGTCCCCCGGGAGACTCGTATGGCTACACCTTC.

V and J are TRBV30 and TRBJ1-1; 8 bases match TRBD1. The CDR3 loop spans 16 amino acids. From germline, CDR1 is GTSNPN and CDR2 SVGIG (reference sequence). V shed 2 bases and J 2 bases; nucleotides not matched to a gene: 10. CDR3 sequence reads: CAWSKDRVSPNTEAFF. The CDR3 DNA reads as TGTGCCTGGAGTAAGGACAGGGTCTCTCCTAACACTGAAGCTTTCTTT.

CDR3 amino acids: CASSYSRGGQPQHF. CDR3 coding DNA: TGTGCCAGCAGTTACTCCAGGGGCGGACAGCCCCAGCATTTT. The V call is TRBV6-5, the J call TRBJ1-5; D is possibly TRBD1 (6 bases). CDR3 length: 14 residues. Trimming removed 0 bases at V and 7 bases at J, with 10 bases between. Germline CDR1 is MNHEY and CDR2 is SVGAGI.

This clone was counted a single time. The rearrangement links TRBV7-9 to TRBJ1-4; the match to TRBD1 covers 7 bases. J was trimmed by 8 bases and V by 5 bases; bases with no gene match: 8. The CDR3 is 14 residues long. Germline V CDR1 and CDR2: SEHNR, FQNEAQ (reference sequence). The CDR3 nucleotides read TGTGCCAGCAGCCGGACAGGTGTGGGCGAAAAACTGTTTTTT. Amino acid sequence: CASSRTGVGEKLFF.

This clone was found a few times. The chain joins TRBV30 to TRBJ2-7; no clear D gene. There are 14 residues in the CDR3. Germline V CDR1 and CDR2: GTSNPN, SVGIG (reference sequence). Trimming removed 1 base from V and 2 bases from J, with 12 bases in between. The CDR3 DNA reads TGTGCCTGGAGTGGACACCGACCTCCCTACGAGCAGTACTTC. Protein: CAWSGHRPPYEQYF.

This chain uses TRBV25-1 with TRBJ1-5; 8 bases align to TRBD1. The CDR3 contains 14 residues. V lost 3 bases and J lost 9; bases outside the gene matches: 7. Germline CDR1 is MGHDK and CDR2 is SYGVNS. DNA of the CDR3: TGTGCCAGCAGTGACGACAGGGGCTTTACGCCCCAGCATTTT. It is translated as CASSDDRGFTPQHF. The full variable domain, completed using reference TRBV25-1 and TRBJ1-5, is EADIYQTPRYLVIGTGKKITLECSQTMGHDKMYWYQQDPGMELHLIHYSYGVNSTEKGDLSSESTVSRIRTEHFPLTLESARPSHTSQYLCASSDDRGFTPQHFGDGTRLSIL.

In this sample, this clone turned up once. This sequence joins TRBV6-5 and TRBJ1-1; no clear D. The CDR3 has 13 residues. V shed 5 bases and J shed 0 bases, with 7 bases lying between them. The V gene's germline CDR1 is MNHEY and CDR2 SVGAGI. Here the CDR3 reads CASSVRMNTEAFF. The CDR3 nucleotides read TGTGCCAGCAGTGTGAGAATGAACACTGAAGCTTTCTTT.

The CDR3 coding sequence is TGCGCCAGCAGCCAGGACAGGTTTGCCACCGGGGAGCTGTTTTTT. Translating gives CASSQDRFATGELFF. The rearrangement links TRBV4-3 to TRBJ2-2, with 7 bases aligning to TRBD1. The CDR3 runs 15 residues. Unmatched junction bases numbered 5, after V lost 3 bases and J lost 4 bases. Germline V gives CDR1 LGHNA, CDR2 YSLEER.

The chain uses TRBV7-9 and TRBJ2-7; 13 positions agree with TRBD2. Germline loops: CDR1 SEHNR, CDR2 FQNEAQ (reference sequence). CDR3 length: 17 amino acids. V was clipped by 5 bases and J by 1 base; unmatched bases: 8. The CDR3 loop is CASSLRLAGGPSYEQYF. For the CDR3, the DNA is TGTGCCAGCAGCCTCCGACTAGCGGGGGGCCCTTCCTACGAGCAGTACTTC.

J is TRBJ2-4 and V is TRBV6-1, with D possibly TRBD2 on 6 matching bases. V was shortened by 6 bases and J by 6 bases, with 9 bases between the two germline ends. Germline lookup yields CDR1 MNHNS and CDR2 SASEGT. The CDR3 extends over 12 amino acids. The CDR3 sequence: CASRFGGNIQYF. The DNA of the CDR3 is TGTGCCAGCAGGTTCGGGGGAAACATTCAGTACTTC.